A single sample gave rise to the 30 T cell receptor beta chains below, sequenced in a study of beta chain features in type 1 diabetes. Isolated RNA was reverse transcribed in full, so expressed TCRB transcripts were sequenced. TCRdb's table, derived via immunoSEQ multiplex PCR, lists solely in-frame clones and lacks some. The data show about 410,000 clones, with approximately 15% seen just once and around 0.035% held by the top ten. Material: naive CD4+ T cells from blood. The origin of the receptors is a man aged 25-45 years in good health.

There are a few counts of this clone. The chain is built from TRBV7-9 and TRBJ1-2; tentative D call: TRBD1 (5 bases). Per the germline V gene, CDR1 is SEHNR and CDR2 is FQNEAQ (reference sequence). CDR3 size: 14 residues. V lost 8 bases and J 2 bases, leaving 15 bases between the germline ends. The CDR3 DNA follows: TGTGCCAGCGGGGCGGCGTGGGAAAACTATGGCTACACCTTC. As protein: CASGAAWENYGYTF. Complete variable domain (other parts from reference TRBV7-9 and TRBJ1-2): DTGVSQNPRHKITKRGQNVTFRCDPISEHNRLYWYRQTLGQGPEFLTYFQNEAQLEKSRLLSDRFSAERPKGSFSTLEIQRTEQGDSAMYLCASGAAWENYGYTFGSGTRLTVV.

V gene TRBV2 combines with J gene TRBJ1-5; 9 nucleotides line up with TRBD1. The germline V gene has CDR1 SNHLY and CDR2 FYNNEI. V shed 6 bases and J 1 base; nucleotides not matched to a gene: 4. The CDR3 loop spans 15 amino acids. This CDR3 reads CASRGDRDSNQPQHF. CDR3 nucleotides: TGTGCCAGCAGAGGGGACAGGGACAGCAATCAGCCCCAGCATTTT.

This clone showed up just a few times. CDR3 protein: CASSASTDTQYF. CDR3 bases: TGTGCCAGCAGCGCAAGCACAGATACGCAGTATTTT. V is TRBV6-1 and J is TRBJ2-3; D is unclear. The germline gives CDR1 MNHNS, CDR2 SASEGT. CDR3 size: 12 residues. The germline V and J ends were trimmed by 6 bases and 0 bases, with 4 bases remaining between them.

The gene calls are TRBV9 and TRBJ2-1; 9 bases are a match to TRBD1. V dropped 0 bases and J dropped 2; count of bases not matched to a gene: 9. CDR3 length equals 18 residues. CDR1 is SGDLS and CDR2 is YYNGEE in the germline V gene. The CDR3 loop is CASSVVKGTGPPYNEQFF. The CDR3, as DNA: TGTGCCAGCAGCGTAGTTAAGGGGACAGGGCCACCCTACAATGAGCAGTTCTTC.

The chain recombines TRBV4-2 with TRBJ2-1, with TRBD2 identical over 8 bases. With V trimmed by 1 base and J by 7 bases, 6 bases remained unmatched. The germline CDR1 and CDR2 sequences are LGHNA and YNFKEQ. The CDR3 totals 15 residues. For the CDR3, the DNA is TGTGCCAGCAGCCAAGCAAGCGGGAGTTCGAATGAGCAGTTCTTC. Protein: CASSQASGSSNEQFF.

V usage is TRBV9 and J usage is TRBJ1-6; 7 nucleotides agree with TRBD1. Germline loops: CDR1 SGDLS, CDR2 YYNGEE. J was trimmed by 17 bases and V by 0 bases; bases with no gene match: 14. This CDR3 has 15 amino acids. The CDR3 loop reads CASSVVGTDPTQVHF. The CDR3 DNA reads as TGTGCCAGCAGCGTAGTGGGGACAGATCCGACTCAGGTCCACTTT. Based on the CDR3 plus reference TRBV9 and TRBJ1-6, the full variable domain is DSGVTQTPKHLITATGQRVTLRCSPRSGDLSVYWYQQSLDQGLQFLIQYYNGEERAKGNILERFSAQQFPDLHSELNLSSLELGDSALYFCASSVVGTDPTQVHFGNGTRLTVT.

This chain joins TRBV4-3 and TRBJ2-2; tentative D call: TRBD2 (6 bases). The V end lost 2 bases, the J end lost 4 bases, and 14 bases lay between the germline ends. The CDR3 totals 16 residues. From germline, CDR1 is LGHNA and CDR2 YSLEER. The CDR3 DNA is TGCGCCAGCAGCCAAAGTTGGGGAGGTAGCACCGGGGAGCTGTTTTTT. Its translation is CASSQSWGGSTGELFF.

The CDR3: CASSTGRYEQYV. CDR3 DNA sequence: TGTGCCAGTAGTACGGGGAGATACGAGCAGTACGTC. The chain uses TRBV19 and TRBJ2-7; possibly TRBD2 for D (5 bases). V lost 4 bases to trimming and J lost 4 bases, with 8 bases between them. The CDR3 is 12 amino acids. Germline V gives CDR1 LNHDA, CDR2 SQIVND (reference sequence).

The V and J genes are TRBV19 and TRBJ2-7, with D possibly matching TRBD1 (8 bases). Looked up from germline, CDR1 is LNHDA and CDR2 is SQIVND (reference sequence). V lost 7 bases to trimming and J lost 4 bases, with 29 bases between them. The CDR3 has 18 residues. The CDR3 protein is CASTPDGRGTGVLYEQYF. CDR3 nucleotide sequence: TGTGCCAGTACCCCTGATGGGAGGGGGACAGGTGTTTTGTACGAGCAGTACTTC.

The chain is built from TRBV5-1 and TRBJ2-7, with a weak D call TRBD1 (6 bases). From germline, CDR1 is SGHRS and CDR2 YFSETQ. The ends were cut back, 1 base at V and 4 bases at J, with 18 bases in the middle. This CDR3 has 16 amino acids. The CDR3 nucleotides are TGCGCCAGCAGCTTGAAAGGTCAACAGGGTGCGTACGAGCAGTACTTC. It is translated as CASSLKGQQGAYEQYF.

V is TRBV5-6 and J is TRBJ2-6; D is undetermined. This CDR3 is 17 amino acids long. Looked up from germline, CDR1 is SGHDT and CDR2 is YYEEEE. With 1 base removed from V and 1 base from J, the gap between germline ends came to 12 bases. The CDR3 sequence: CASSLRQVVSGANVLTF. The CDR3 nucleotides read TGTGCCAGCAGCTTGAGGCAGGTAGTGTCTGGGGCCAACGTCCTGACTTTC.

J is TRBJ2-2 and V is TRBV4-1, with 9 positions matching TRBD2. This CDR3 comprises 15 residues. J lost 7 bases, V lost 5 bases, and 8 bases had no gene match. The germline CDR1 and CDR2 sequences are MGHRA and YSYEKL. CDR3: CASSSRGGAGGELFF. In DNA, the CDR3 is TGCGCCAGCAGCTCTCGCGGGGGGGCTGGCGGGGAGCTGTTTTTT.

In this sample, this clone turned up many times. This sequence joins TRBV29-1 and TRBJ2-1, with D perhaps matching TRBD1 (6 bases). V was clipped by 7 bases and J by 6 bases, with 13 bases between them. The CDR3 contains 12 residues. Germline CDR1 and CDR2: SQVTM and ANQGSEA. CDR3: CSANTGINEQFF. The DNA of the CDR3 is TGCAGCGCCAATACAGGGATCAATGAGCAGTTCTTC.

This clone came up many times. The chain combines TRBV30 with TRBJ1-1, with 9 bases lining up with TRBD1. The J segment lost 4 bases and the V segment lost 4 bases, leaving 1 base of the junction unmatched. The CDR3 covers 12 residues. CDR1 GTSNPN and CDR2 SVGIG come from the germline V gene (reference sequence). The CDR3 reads CAWNRGRTEAFF. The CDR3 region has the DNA TGTGCCTGGAACAGGGGGCGCACTGAAGCTTTCTTT.

CDR3 in DNA: TGCGCCAGCAGCTTGGATGGCCCCGGGACAGGATTGTACTTC. Amino acids: CASSLDGPGTGLYF. This chain links TRBV5-1 with TRBJ2-7, with 8 bases aligning to TRBD1. Germline V gene data show CDR1 as SGHRS and CDR2 as YFSETQ. The junction had 11 bases not matched to a gene; V was cut back by 0 bases and J by 12 bases. The CDR3 sequence is 14 residues long. The whole variable domain, remainder taken from reference TRBV5-1 and TRBJ2-7, is KAGVTQTPRYLIKTRGQQVTLSCSPISGHRSVSWYQQTPGQGLQFLFEYFSETQRNKGNFPGRFSGRQFSNSRSEMNVSTLELGDSALYLCASSLDGPGTGLYFGPGTRLTVT.

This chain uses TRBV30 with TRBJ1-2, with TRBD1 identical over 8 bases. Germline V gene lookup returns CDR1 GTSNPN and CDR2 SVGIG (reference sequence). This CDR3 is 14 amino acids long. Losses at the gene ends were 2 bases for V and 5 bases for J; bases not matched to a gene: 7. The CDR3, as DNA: TGTGCCTGGAGTTACTTGGGACAGGCGTATGGCTACACCTTC. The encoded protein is CAWSYLGQAYGYTF.

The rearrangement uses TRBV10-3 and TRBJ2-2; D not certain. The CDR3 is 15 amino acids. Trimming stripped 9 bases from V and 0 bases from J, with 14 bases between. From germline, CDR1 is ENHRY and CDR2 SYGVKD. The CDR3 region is CAMAEGLTNTGELFF. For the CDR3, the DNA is TGTGCCATGGCAGAAGGGCTCACGAACACCGGGGAGCTGTTTTTT.

The DNA for the CDR3 is TGTGCCAGCAGCGGGACAGGAAGCTATTTCGGCTACACCTTC. Its protein is CASSGTGSYFGYTF. V gene TRBV7-9 combines with J gene TRBJ1-2, with 8 nucleotides matching TRBD1. Germline CDR1 is SEHNR and CDR2 is FQNEAQ (reference sequence). The CDR3 length is 14 residues. After removal of 5 bases from V and 8 bases from J, the junction contained 10 bases not matched to a gene. Full variable domain (rest looked up from reference TRBV7-9 and TRBJ1-2): DTGVSQNPRHKITKRGQNVTFRCDPISEHNRLYWYRQTLGQGPEFLTYFQNEAQLEKSRLLSDRFSAERPKGSFSTLEIQRTEQGDSAMYLCASSGTGSYFGYTFGSGTRLTVV.

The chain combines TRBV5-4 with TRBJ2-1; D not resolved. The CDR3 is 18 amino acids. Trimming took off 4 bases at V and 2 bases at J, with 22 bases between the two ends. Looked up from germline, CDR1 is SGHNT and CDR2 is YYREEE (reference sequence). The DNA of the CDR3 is TGTGCCAGCAGCCCGGCCGGAAGGGCCGCCGGAGCCTACAATGAGCAGTTCTTC. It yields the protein CASSPAGRAAGAYNEQFF. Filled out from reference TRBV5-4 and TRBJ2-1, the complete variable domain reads ETGVTQSPTHLIKTRGQQVTLRCSSQSGHNTVSWYQQALGQGPQFIFQYYREEENGRGNFPPRFSGLQFPNYSSELNVNALELDDSALYLCASSPAGRAAGAYNEQFFGPGTRLTVL.

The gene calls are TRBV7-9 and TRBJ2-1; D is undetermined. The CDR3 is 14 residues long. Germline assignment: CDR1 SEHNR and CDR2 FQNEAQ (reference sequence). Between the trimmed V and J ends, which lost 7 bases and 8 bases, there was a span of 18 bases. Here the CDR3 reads CASIETGYKDEQFF. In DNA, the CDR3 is TGTGCCAGCATCGAGACCGGTTACAAAGATGAGCAGTTCTTC.

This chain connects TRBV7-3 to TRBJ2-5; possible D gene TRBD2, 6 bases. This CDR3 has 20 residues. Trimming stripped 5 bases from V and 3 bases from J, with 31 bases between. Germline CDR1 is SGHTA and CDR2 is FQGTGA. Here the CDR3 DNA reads TGTGCCAGCAGCCCCCCCGCCGCGGGACCCCTCGCTGGGGAAAAAGAGACCCAGTACTTC. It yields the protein CASSPPAAGPLAGEKETQYF.

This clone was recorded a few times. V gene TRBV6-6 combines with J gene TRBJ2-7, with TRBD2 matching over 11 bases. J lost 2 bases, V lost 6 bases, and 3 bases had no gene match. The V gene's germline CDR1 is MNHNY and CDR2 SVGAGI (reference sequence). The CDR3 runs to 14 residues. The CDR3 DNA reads TGTGCCAGCAGCCCTAGCGGGGGGACCTACGAGCAGTACTTC. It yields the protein CASSPSGGTYEQYF.

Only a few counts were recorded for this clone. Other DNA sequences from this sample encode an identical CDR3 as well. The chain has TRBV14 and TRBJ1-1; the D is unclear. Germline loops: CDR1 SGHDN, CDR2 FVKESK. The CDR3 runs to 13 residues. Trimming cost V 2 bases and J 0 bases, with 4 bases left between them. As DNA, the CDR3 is TGTGCCAGCAGCCAAAACCTGAACACTGAAGCTTTCTTT. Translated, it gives CASSQNLNTEAFF.

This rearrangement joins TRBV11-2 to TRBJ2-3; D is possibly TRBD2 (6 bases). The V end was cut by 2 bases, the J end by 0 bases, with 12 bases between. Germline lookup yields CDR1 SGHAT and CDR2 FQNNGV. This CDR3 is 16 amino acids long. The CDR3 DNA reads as TGTGCCAGCAGCTTATTTAGCGGCACTAGCACAGATACGCAGTATTTT. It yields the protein CASSLFSGTSTDTQYF.

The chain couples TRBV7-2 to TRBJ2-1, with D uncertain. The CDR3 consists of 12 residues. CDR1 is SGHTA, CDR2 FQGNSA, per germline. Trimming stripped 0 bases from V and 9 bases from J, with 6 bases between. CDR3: CASSLAGVEQFF. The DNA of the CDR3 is TGTGCCAGCAGCTTAGCGGGCGTTGAGCAGTTCTTC. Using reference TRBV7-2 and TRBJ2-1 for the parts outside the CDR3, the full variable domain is GAGVSQSPSNKVTEKGKDVELRCDPISGHTALYWYRQSLGQGLEFLIYFQGNSAPDKSGLPSDRFSAERTGGSVSTLTIQRTQQEDSAVYLCASSLAGVEQFFGPGTRLTVL.

The CDR3 DNA is TGTGCCAGCAGTTACTCGACTTCGGGTAGCGAGCAGTACGTC. It is translated as CASSYSTSGSEQYV. This chain joins TRBV6-5 and TRBJ2-7, with no clear D. There are 14 residues in the CDR3. V was pared by 0 bases and J by 6 bases, with 12 bases between. Germline CDR1 is MNHEY and CDR2 is SVGAGI.

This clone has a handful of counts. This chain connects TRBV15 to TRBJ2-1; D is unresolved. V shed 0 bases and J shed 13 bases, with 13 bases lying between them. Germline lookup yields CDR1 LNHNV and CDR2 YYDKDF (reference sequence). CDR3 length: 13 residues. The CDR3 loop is CATSRDLPSDQFF. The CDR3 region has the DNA TGTGCCACCAGCAGAGATTTGCCCAGCGACCAGTTCTTC.

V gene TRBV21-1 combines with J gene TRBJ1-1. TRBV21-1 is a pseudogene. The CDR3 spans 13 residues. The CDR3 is CASSKFKTSEAFF. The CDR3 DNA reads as TGTGCCAGCAGCAAATTTAAGACGAGTGAAGCTTTCTTT.

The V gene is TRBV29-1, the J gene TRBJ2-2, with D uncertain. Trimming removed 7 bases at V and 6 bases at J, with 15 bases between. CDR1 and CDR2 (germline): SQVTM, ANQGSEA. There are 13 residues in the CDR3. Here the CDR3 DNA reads TGCAGCGGTTGGCGTGGGGTCCCCGGGGAGCTGTTTTTT. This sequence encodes CSGWRGVPGELFF.

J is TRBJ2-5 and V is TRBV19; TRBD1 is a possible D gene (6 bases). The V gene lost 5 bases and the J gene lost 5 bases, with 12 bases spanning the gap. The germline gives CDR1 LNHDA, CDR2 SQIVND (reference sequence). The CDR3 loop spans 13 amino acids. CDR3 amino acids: CASSGQSRETQYF. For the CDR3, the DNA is TGTGCCAGTAGTGGACAGTCCCGGGAGACCCAGTACTTC.